This T cell receptor (beta chain) came from a study of PD-1 blockade in classical Hodgkin lymphoma. Whole-study findings and limits: With CD4+ cells, TCR diversity rose significantly by C4D1, but not with CD8+ cells. Repertoire differences have undefined causes, possibly disease activity or prior therapy. A reduction in baseline TCR diversity was reportedly seen in newly diagnosed patients relative to healthy donors.

CDR3 size: 16 residues. Deletions cut 5 bases from V and 0 bases from J, with 16 bases between. Germline CDR1 and CDR2: MNHEY and SMNVEV (reference sequence). Assay used: immunoSEQ multiplex PCR; TCRdb lists only in-frame clones, some missing. The sample records 90,000 to 120,000 clones, 80% to 90% being singletons. Each and every patient relapsed after autologous stem cell transplantation, and patients got differing brentuximab vedotin exposure. Progressive disease, partial response or complete response was each patient's best response. About this clone itself: Its target is not known.

This sequence originates from a human donor with classical Hodgkin lymphoma. The J gene is TRBJ1-1, the V gene TRBV27; possible D gene TRBD1, 6 bases. The sequencing used peripheral blood mononuclear cells (PBMCs), collected before the second cycle of nivolumab. CDR3 loop: CASSAPTGRMNTEAFF. The CDR3 DNA is TGTGCCAGCAGTGCTCCGACAGGAAGAATGAACACTGAAGCTTTCTTT.